This T cell receptor beta chain was obtained from a study of response to subunit inactivated influenza vaccine. This clonotype has ten or more counts. TCRdb independently ran MiXCR on the RT-PCR reads; one entry per CDR3 protein. The sample lists 450,000 to 700,000 distinct CDR3 sequences; approximately 15% were seen once. Trimming removed 4 bases at V and 11 bases at J, with 16 bases between. The V gene's germline CDR1 is SGHKS and CDR2 YYEKEE (reference sequence). The CDR3 consists of 13 residues. The source is a man in his fifties or sixties who received an inactivated influenza vaccine. The chain links TRBV5-5 to TRBJ2-1; D gene ambiguous. Sequencing was performed on PBMCs from blood, taken roughly 13 days after vaccination. CDR3 residues: CASSPATRNKQFF. The CDR3 DNA is TGTGCCAGCAGCCCGGCGACGAGGAATAAGCAGTTCTTC.